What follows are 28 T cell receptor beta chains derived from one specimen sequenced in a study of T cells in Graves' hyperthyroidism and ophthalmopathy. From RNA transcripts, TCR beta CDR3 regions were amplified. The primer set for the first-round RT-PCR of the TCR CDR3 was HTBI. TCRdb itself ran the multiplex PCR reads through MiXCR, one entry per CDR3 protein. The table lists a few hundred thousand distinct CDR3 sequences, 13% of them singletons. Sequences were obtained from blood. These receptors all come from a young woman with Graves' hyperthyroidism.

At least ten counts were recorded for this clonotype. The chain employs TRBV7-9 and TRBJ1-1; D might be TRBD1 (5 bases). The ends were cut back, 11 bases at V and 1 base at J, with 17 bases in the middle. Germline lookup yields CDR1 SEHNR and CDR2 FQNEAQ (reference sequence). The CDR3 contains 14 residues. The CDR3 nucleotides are TGTGCCTCTAAACCCCGGGGCCCGAACACTGAAGCTTTCTTT. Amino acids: CASKPRGPNTEAFF.

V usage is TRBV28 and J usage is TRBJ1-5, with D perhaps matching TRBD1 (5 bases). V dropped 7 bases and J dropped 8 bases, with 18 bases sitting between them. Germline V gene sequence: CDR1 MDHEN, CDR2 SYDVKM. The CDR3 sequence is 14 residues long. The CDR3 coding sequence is TGTGCCAGCAACCGCGGGGGGGGTCTTAAGCCCCAGCATTTT. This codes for CASNRGGGLKPQHF.

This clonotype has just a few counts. CDR3 protein: CAISVLAGGPREQFF. Written as DNA, the CDR3 is TGTGCCATCAGCGTACTAGCGGGAGGGCCCAGAGAGCAGTTCTTC. The J gene is TRBJ2-1, the V gene TRBV10-3; TRBD2 matches 13 bases. The CDR3 extends over 15 amino acids. Germline V gene data show CDR1 as ENHRY and CDR2 as SYGVKD. V shed 6 bases and J 10 bases; nucleotides not matched to a gene: 9.

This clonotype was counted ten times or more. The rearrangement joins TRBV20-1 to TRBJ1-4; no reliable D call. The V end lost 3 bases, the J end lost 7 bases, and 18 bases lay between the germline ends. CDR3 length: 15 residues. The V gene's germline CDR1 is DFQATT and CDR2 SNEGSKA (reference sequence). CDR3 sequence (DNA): TGCAGTGCTAGCGACGACCCCGCTAGTGGTGAAAAACTGTTTTTT. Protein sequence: CSASDDPASGEKLFF.

CDR3 sequence: CASSQDISWRAGNEKLFF. CDR3 in DNA: TGCGCCAGCAGCCAAGATATCTCATGGCGGGCGGGTAATGAAAAACTGTTTTTT. V is TRBV4-1 and J is TRBJ1-4; D ambiguous. The CDR3 is 18 amino acids. CDR1 MGHRA and CDR2 YSYEKL come from the germline V gene. The V end lost 0 bases, the J end lost 4 bases, and 18 bases lay between the germline ends.

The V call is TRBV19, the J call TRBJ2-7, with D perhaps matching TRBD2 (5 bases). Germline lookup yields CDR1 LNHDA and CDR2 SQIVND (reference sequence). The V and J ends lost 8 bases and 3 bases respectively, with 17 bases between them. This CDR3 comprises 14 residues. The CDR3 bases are TGTGCCAGTGCTCCCGGAGGTTCTTACTACGAGCAGTACTTC. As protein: CASAPGGSYYEQYF.

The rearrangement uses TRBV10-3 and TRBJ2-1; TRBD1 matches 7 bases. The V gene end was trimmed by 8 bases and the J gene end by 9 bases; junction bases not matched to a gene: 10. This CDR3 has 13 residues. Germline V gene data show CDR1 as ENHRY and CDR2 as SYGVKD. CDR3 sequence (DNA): TGTGCCATCGCTGAGACAGGGTATGTTGAGCAGTTCTTC. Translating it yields CAIAETGYVEQFF.

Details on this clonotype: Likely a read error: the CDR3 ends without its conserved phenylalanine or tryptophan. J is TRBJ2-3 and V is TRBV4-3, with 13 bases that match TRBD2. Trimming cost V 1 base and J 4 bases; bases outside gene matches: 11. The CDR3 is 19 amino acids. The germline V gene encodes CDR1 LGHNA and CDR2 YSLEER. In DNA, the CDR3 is TGCGCCAGCAGCCAAGTCCCACCACTAGCGGGAGGGGTAGCAGATACGCAGTATCTT. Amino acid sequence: CASSQVPPLAGGVADTQYL.

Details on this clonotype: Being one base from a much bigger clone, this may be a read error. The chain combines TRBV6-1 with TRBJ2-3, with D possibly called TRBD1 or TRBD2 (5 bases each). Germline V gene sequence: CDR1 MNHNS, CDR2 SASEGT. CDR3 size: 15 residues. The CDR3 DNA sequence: TGTGCCAGCAGGAAAGTATGGCCTAGCACAGGTACGCAGTATTTT. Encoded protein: CASRKVWPSTGTQYF.

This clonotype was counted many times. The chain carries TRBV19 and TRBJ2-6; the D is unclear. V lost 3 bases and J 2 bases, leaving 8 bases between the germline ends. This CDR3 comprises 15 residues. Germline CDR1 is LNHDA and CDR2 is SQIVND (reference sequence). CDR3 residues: CASSMIATGANVLTF. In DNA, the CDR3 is TGTGCCAGTAGTATGATAGCAACTGGGGCCAACGTCCTGACTTTC.

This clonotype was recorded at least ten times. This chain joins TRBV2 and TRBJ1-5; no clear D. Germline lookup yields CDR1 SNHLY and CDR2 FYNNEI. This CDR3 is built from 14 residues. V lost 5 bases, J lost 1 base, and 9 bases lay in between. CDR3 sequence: CASSKGGSNQPQHF. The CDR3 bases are TGTGCCAGCAGTAAAGGAGGGAGCAATCAGCCCCAGCATTTT. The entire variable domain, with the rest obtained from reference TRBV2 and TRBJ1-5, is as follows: EPEVTQTPSHQVTQMGQEVILRCVPISNHLYFYWYRQILGQKVEFLVSFYNNEISEKSEIFDDQFSVERPDGSNFTLKIRSTKLEDSAMYFCASSKGGSNQPQHFGDGTRLSIL.

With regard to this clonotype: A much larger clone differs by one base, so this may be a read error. CDR3 sequence (DNA): TGCGCCAGCAGAGGGGACAGGGTCACAGGTACGCAGTATTTT. As protein: CASRGDRVTGTQYF. The rearrangement uses TRBV5-1 and TRBJ2-3, with TRBD1 matching over 9 bases. Looked up from germline, CDR1 is SGHRS and CDR2 is YFSETQ. This CDR3 has 14 amino acids.

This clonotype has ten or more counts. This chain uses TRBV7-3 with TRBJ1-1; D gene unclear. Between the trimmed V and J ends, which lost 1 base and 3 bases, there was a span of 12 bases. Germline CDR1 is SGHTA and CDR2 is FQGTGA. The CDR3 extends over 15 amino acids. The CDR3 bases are TGTGCCAGCAGCTTAAACTCCCCTCAAGACACTGAAGCTTTCTTT. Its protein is CASSLNSPQDTEAFF.

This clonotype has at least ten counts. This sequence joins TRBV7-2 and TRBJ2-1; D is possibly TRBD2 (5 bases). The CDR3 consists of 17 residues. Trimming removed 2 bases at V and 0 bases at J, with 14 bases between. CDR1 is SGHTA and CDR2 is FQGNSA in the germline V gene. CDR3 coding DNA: TGTGCCAGCAGCTTAATTCGGAGGACCCTCTCCTACAATGAGCAGTTCTTC. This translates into CASSLIRRTLSYNEQFF.

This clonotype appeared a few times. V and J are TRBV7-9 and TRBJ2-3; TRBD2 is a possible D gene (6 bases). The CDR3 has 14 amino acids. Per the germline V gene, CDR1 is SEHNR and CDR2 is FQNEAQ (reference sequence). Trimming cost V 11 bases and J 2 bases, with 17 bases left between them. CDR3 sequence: CAHGRDGHTDTQYF. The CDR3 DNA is TGTGCCCACGGGCGGGACGGACACACAGATACGCAGTATTTT.

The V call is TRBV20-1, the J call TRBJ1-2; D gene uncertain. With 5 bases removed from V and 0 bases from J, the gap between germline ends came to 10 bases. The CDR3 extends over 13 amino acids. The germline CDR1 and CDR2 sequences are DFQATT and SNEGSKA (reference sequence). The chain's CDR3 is CSALTASNYGYTF. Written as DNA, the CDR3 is TGCAGTGCTTTAACGGCTTCTAACTATGGCTACACCTTC.

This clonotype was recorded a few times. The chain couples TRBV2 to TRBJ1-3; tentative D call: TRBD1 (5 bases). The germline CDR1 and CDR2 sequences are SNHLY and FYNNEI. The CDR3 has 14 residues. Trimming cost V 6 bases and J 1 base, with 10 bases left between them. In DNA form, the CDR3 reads TGTGCCAGCAGGGTCGGGGGATCTGGAAACACCATATATTTT. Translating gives CASRVGGSGNTIYF.

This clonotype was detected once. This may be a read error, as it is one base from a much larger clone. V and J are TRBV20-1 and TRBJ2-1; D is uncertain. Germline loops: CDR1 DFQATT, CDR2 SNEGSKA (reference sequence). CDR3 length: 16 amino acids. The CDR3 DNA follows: TGCAGTGCTAACCCTCTTGGCAGGAGCTCCCACAATGAGCAGTTCTTC. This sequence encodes CSANPLGRSSHNEQFF.

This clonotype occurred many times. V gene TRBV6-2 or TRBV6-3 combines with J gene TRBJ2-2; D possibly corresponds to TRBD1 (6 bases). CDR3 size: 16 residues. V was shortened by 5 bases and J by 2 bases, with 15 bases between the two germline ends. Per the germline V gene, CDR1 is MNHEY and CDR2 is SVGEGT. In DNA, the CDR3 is TGTGCCAGCAGTCGATGGGGGACATCCAACACCGGGGAGCTGTTTTTT. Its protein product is CASSRWGTSNTGELFF.

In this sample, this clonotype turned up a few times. The DNA of the CDR3 is TGTGCCAGCAGTTACGACAGTTTCTATGGCTACACCTTC. Protein sequence: CASSYDSFYGYTF. The chain joins TRBV5-6 to TRBJ1-2; perhaps TRBD1 as D (5 bases). This CDR3 region has 13 residues. Germline V gives CDR1 SGHDT, CDR2 YYEEEE. Between the trimmed V and J ends, which lost 5 bases and 4 bases, there was a span of 12 bases.

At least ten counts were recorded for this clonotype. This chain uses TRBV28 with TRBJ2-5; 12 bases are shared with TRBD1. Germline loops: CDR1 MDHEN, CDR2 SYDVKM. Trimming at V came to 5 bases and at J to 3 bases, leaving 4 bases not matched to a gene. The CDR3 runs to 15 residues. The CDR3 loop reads CASSPGTGGEETQYF. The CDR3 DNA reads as TGTGCCAGCAGTCCGGGGACAGGGGGCGAAGAGACCCAGTACTTC.

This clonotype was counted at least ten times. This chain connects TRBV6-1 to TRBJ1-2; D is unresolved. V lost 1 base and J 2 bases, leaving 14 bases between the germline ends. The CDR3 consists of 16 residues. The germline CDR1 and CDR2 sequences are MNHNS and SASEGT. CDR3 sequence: CASSEGAEPPNYGYTF. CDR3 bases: TGTGCCAGCAGTGAAGGGGCAGAGCCGCCCAACTATGGCTACACCTTC.

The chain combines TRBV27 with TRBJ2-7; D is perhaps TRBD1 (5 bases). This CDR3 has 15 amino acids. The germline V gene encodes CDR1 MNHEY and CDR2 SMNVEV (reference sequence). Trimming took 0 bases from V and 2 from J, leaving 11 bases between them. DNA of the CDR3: TGTGCCAGCAGTTTATCGGACAACCCAGCCTACGAGCAGTACTTC. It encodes CASSLSDNPAYEQYF.

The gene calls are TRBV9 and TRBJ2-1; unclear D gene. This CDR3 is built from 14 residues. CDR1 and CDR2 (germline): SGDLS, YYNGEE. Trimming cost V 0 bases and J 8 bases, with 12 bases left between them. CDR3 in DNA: TGTGCCAGCAGCGTAGGCAGGAGCTGGGATGAGCAGTTCTTC. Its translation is CASSVGRSWDEQFF.

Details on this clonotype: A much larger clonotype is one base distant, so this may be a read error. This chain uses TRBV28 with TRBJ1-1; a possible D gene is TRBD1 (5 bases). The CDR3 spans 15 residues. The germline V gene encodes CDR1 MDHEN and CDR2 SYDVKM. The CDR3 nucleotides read TGTGCCAGCAGTTTCCCGGACACGGGAGGGACTGAAACTTTCTTT. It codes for CASSFPDTGGTETFF.

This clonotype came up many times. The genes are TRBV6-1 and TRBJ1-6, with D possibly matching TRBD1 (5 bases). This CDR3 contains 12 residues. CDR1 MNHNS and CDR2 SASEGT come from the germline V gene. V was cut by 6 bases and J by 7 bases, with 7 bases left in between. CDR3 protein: CASRTENSPLHF. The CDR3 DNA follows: TGTGCCAGCAGGACAGAAAATTCACCCCTCCACTTT.

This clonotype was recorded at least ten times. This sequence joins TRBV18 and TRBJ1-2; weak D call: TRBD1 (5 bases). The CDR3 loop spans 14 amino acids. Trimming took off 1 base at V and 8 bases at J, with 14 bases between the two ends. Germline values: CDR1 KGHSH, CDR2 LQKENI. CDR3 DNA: TGTGCCAGCTCACCACTAGCAGGGCTGGACGGCTACACCTTC. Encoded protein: CASSPLAGLDGYTF.

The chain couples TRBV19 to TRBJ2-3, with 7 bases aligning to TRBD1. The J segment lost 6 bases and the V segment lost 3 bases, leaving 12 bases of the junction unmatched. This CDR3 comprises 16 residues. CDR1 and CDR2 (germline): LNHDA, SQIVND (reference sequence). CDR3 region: CASSMERTGPRDTQYF. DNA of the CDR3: TGTGCCAGTAGTATGGAGCGGACAGGACCCAGGGATACGCAGTATTTT. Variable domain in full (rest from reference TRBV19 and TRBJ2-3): DGGITQSPKYLFRKEGQNVTLSCEQNLNHDAMYWYRQDPGQGLRLIYYSQIVNDFQKGDIAEGYSVSREKKESFPLTVTSAQKNPTAFYLCASSMERTGPRDTQYFGPGTRLTVL.